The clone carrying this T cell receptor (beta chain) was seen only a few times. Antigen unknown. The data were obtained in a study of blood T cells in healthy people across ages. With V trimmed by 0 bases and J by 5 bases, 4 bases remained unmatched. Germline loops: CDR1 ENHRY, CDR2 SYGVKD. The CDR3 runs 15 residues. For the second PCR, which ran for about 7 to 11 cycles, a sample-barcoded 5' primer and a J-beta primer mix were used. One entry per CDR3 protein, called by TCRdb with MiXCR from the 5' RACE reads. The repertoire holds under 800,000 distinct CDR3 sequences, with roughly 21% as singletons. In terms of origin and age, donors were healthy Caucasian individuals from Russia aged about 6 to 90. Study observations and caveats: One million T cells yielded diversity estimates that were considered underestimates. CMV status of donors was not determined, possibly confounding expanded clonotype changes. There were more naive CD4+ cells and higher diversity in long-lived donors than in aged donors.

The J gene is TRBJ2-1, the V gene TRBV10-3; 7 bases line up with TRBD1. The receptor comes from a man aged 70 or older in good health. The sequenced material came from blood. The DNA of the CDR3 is TGTGCCATCAGTGAGTCTGCACAGGGGCACAATGAGCAGTTCTTC. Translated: CAISESAQGHNEQFF.